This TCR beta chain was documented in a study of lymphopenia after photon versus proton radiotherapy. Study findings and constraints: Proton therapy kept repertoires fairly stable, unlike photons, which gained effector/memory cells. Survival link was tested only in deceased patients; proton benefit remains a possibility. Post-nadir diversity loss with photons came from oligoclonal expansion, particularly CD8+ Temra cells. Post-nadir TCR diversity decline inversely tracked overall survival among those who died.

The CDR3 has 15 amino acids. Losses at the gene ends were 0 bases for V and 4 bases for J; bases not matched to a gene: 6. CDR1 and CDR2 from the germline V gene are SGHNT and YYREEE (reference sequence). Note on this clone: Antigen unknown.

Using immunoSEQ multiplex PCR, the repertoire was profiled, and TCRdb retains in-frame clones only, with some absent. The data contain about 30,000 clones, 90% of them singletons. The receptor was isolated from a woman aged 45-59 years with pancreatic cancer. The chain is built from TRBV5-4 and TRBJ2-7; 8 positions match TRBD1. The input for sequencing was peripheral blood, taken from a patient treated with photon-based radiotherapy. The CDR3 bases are TGTGCCAGCAGCTTGGAGGCAGGGGGCTCATACGAGCAGTACTTC. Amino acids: CASSLEAGGSYEQYF.